This T cell receptor beta chain was captured in a study of blood T cell repertoires in COVID-19. Study details: Collection of acute and convalescent COVID-19 samples took place in the United States, Italy and Spain. T cells, B-cell-depleted T cells, or PBMCs provided the cDNA or gDNA that served as material.

Germline CDR1 is SGHDT and CDR2 is YYEEEE. V lost 3 bases and J lost 9; bases outside the gene matches: 10. This CDR3 is built from 16 residues. The authors' processing: Estimation of nucleated cell counts relied on the amplification of reference gene primers. Method: immunoSEQ multiplex PCR; TCRdb's copy keeps in-frame clones and lacks some. V, J and clone size reflect that table, while D and trimming were determined from the DNA. The table lists nearly 40,000 clones, around four fifths of them singletons. Sequencing input: peripheral blood. This TCR was sampled from a man aged 45-60 years with active or convalescent COVID-19. V gene TRBV5-6 combines with J gene TRBJ1-6; 9 bases align to TRBD1. CDR3 amino acids: CASSSSDRGIGSPLHF. CDR3 nucleotides: TGTGCCAGCAGCTCCTCGGACAGGGGAATTGGTTCACCCCTCCACTTT.